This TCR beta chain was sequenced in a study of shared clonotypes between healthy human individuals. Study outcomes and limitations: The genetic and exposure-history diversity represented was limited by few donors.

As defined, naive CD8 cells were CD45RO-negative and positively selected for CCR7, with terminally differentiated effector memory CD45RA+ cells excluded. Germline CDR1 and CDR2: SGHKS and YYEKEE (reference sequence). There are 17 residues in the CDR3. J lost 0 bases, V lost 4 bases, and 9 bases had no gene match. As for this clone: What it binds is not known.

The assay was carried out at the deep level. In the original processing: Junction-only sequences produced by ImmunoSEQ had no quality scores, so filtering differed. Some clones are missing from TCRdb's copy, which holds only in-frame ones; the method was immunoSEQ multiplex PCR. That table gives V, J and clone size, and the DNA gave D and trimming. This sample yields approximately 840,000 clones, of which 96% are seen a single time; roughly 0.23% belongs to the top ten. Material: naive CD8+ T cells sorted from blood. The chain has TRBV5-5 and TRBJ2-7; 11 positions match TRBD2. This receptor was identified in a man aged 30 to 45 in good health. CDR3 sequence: CASSLDPSGGSSYEQYF. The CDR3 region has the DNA TGTGCCAGCAGCCTAGACCCTAGCGGGGGGAGCTCCTACGAGCAGTACTTC. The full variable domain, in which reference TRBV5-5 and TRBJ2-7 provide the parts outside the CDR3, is DAGVTQSPTHLIKTRGQQVTLRCSPISGHKSVSWYQQVLGQGPQFIFQYYEKEERGRGNFPDRFSARQFPNYSSELNVNALLLGDSALYLCASSLDPSGGSSYEQYFGPGTRLTVT.